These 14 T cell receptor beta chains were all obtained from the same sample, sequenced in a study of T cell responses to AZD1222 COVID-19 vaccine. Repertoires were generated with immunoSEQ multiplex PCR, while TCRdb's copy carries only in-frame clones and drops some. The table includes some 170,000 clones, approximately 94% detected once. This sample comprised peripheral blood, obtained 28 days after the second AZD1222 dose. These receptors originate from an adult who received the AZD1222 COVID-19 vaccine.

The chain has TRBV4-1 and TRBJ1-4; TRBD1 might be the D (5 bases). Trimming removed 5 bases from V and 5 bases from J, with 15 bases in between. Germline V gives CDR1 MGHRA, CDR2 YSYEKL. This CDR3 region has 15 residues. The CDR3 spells CASSGGSSPNEKLFF. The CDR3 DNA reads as TGCGCCAGCAGCGGGGGGAGCAGCCCCAATGAAAAACTGTTTTTT.

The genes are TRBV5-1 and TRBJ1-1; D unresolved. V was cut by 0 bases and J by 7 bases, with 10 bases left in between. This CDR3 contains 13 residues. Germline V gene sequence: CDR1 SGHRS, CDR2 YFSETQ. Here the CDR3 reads CASSLVPGIEAFF. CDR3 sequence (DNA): TGCGCCAGCAGCTTGGTTCCCGGAATTGAAGCTTTCTTT.

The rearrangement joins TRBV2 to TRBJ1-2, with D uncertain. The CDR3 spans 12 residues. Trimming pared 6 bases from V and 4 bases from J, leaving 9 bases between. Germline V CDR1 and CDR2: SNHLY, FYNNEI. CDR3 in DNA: TGTGCCAGCAGATTGGCAGGCTATGGCTACACCTTC. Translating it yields CASRLAGYGYTF.

CDR3 sequence reads: CASSSPGGLAGLYEQYF. CDR3 DNA: TGTGCCAGCAGCTCCCCCGGGGGGCTAGCGGGACTCTACGAGCAGTACTTC. This sequence joins TRBV7-9 and TRBJ2-7; 9 bases fit TRBD2. Germline V gene data show CDR1 as SEHNR and CDR2 as FQNEAQ (reference sequence). This CDR3 is 17 amino acids long. V lost 4 bases and J lost 3; bases outside the gene matches: 13.

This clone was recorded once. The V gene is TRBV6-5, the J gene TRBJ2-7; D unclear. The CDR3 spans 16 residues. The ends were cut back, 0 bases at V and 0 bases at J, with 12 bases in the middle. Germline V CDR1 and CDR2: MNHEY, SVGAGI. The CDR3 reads CASSYSPAMSSYEQYF. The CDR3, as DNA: TGTGCCAGCAGTTACTCTCCGGCGATGAGCTCCTACGAGCAGTACTTC.

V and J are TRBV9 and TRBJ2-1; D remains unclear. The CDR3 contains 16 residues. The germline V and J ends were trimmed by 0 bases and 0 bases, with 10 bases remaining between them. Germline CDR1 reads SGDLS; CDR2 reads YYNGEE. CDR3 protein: CASSVGLDSSYNEQFF. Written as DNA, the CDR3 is TGTGCCAGCAGCGTAGGGTTAGATAGCTCCTACAATGAGCAGTTCTTC.

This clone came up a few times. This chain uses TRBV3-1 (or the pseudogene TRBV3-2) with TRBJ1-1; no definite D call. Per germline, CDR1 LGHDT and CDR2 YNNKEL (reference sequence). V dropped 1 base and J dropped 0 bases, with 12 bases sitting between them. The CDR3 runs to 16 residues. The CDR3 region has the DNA TGTGCCAGCAGCCAAGGAGGCGGCAACATGAACACTGAAGCTTTCTTT. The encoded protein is CASSQGGGNMNTEAFF.

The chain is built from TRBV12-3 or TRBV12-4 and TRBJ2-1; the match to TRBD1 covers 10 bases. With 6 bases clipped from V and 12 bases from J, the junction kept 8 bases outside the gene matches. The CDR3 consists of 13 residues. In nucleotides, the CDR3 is TGTGCCAGCAGCTCGGGACAGGGGTTCGGGCAGTTCTTC. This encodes CASSSGQGFGQFF.

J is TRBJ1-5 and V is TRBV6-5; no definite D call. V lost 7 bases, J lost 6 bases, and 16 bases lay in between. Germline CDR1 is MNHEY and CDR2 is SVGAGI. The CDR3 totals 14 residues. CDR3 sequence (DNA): TGTGCCAGCACCCCGGGAGGGAAGGGTCAGCCCCAGCATTTT. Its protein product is CASTPGGKGQPQHF.

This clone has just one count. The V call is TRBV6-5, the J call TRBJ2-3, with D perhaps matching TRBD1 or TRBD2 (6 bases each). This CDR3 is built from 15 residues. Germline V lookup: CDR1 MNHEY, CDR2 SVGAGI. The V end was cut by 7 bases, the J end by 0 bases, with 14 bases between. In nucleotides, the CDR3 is TGTGCCAGCACCCCGGGGGCGACTAGCACAGATACGCAGTATTTT. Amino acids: CASTPGATSTDTQYF.

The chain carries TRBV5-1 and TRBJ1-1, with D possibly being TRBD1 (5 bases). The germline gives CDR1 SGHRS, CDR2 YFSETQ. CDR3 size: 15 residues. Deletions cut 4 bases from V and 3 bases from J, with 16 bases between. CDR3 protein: CASSPGQGWDTEAFF. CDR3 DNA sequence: TGCGCCAGCAGCCCCGGGCAGGGCTGGGACACTGAAGCTTTCTTT.

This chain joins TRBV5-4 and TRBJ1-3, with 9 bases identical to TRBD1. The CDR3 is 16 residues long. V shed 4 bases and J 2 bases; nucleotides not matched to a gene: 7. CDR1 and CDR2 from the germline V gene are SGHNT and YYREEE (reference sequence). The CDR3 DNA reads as TGTGCCAGCAGCCGTCGGGACAGGGCAGCTGGAAACACCATATATTTT. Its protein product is CASSRRDRAAGNTIYF.

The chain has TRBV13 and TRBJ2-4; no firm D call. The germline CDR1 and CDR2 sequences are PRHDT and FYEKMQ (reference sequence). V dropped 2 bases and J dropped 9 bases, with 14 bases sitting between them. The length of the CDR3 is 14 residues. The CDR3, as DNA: TGTGCCAGCAGCTTACCCCCCCTAGGTTCCATTCAGTACTTC. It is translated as CASSLPPLGSIQYF.

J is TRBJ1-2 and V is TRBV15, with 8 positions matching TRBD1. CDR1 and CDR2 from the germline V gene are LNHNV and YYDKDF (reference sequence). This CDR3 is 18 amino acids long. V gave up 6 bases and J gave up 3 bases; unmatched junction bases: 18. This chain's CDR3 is CATRARGVTGEHYYGYTF. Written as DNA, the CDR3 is TGTGCCACCAGAGCAAGGGGGGTGACAGGGGAACACTACTATGGCTACACCTTC.